The text below deals with one T cell receptor beta chain. Antigen unknown. These data are taken from a study of cytomegalovirus exposure and HLA in healthy donors. Study results and caveats: By a later analysis, the bulk of CMV-associated TCR beta chains appeared HLA-restricted. Roughly uniform depth of sequencing across donors was assumed in presence/absence analyses. Exclusion as indistinguishable affected some V segments, including TRBV6-2 and TRBV6-3.

The PCR ran on 60 Vbeta and 13 Jbeta primers. Method: immunoSEQ multiplex PCR; TCRdb's copy keeps in-frame clones and lacks some. Of some 130,000 clones listed, about three quarters are singletons. V was trimmed by 0 bases and J by 4 bases, leaving 11 bases between them. The CDR3 has 15 residues. CDR1 and CDR2 from the germline V gene are LNHNV and YYDKDF (reference sequence). Sequencing was done on a sample of PBMCs. The sequence was obtained from a male donor in good health and CMV-seronegative. This rearrangement joins TRBV15 to TRBJ2-3; TRBD2 might be the D (5 bases). CDR3 loop: CATSRDRASPDTQYF. The CDR3 region has the DNA TGTGCCACCAGCAGAGATAGGGCTAGCCCAGATACGCAGTATTTT.